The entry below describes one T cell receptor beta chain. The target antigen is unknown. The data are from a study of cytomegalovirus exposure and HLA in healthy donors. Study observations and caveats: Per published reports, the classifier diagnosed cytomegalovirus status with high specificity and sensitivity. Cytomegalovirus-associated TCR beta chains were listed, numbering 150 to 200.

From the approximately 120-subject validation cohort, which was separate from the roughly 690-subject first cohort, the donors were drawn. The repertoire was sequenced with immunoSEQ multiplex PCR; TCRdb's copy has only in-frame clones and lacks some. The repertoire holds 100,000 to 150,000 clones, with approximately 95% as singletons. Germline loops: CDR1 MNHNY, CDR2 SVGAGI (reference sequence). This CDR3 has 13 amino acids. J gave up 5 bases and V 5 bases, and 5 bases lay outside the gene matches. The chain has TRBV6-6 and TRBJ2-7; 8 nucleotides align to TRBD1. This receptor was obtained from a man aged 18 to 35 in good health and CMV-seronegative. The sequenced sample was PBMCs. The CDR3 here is CASSRQGSHEQYF. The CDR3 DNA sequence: TGTGCCAGCAGTAGACAGGGGTCGCACGAGCAGTACTTC.